This T cell receptor beta chain was retrieved from a study of control samples from healthy donors and cancer patients. Germline CDR1 and CDR2: LNHDA and SQIVND (reference sequence). V lost 3 bases and J lost 8, with 19 bases in between. This CDR3 has 15 amino acids. Data came from immunoSEQ multiplex PCR; TCRdb stores just in-frame clones and leaves some out. The repertoire holds over 100,000 clones, around nine tenths seen once, with 4.5% to 7% in the top ten. This chain links TRBV19 with TRBJ2-5; no definite D call. Specimen: blood. The origin of this receptor is a man aged 18 to 35 in good health. CDR3 in amino acids: CASSISVANSRTQYF. CDR3 sequence (DNA): TGTGCCAGTAGTATTTCGGTCGCTAATTCTCGAACCCAGTACTTC.